One sample yielded the 28 T cell receptor beta chains listed below, sequenced in a study of prognosis after radiotherapy for stage I lung cancer. The authors amplified TCR beta CDR3 from genomic DNA using two-round multiplex PCR. Primers specific to each TRBV and TRBJ gene drove first-round PCR. Each CDR3 protein gets one entry after TCRdb re-called the multiplex PCR reads with MiXCR. In the table there are 15,000 to 20,000 distinct CDR3 sequences, about a quarter of which are singletons. Sample: PBMCs, taken before or after stereotactic body radiation therapy (not recorded which). The receptors were sampled from a donor over 45 with non-small cell lung cancer.

This clonotype was seen many times. The CDR3 spells CASRAYGGDLSGNTIYF. The CDR3, as DNA: TGTGCCAGTAGAGCTTACGGGGGGGACCTCTCTGGAAACACCATATATTTT. The chain couples TRBV19 to TRBJ1-3; D perhaps matches TRBD1 (5 bases). The germline V gene has CDR1 LNHDA and CDR2 SQIVND (reference sequence). CDR3 length: 17 residues. V lost 6 bases and J 0 bases, leaving 18 bases between the germline ends. The variable domain in full, with the rest retrieved from reference TRBV19 and TRBJ1-3, is DGGITQSPKYLFRKEGQNVTLSCEQNLNHDAMYWYRQDPGQGLRLIYYSQIVNDFQKGDIAEGYSVSREKKESFPLTVTSAQKNPTAFYLCASRAYGGDLSGNTIYFGEGSWLTVV.

In its sample, this clonotype was seen many times. The chain couples TRBV5-1 to TRBJ2-5; TRBD2 agrees at 7 bases. Per germline, CDR1 SGHRS and CDR2 YFSETQ. Losses at the gene ends were 1 base for V and 0 bases for J; bases not matched to a gene: 3. The CDR3 totals 15 residues. The DNA for the CDR3 is TGCGCCAGCAGCTTGTGGGAGGGTCACCAAGAGACCCAGTACTTC. Protein: CASSLWEGHQETQYF. The variable domain in full, completed from reference TRBV5-1 and TRBJ2-5, reads KAGVTQTPRYLIKTRGQQVTLSCSPISGHRSVSWYQQTPGQGLQFLFEYFSETQRNKGNFPGRFSGRQFSNSRSEMNVSTLELGDSALYLCASSLWEGHQETQYFGPGTRLLVL.

This clonotype was seen repeatedly, ten times or more. The rearrangement uses TRBV6-1 and TRBJ2-7; 9 nucleotides line up with TRBD1. Per germline, CDR1 MNHNS and CDR2 SASEGT. The CDR3 consists of 13 residues. The V segment lost 6 bases and the J segment 5 bases; nucleotides outside the gene matches: 5. CDR3 region: CASSRGQGNEQYF. The CDR3 DNA follows: TGTGCCAGCAGCCGGGGACAGGGCAACGAGCAGTACTTC.

This clonotype was observed at least ten times. The J gene is TRBJ1-4, the V gene TRBV11-2; 8 bases line up with TRBD1. The CDR3 loop spans 13 amino acids. Germline CDR1 is SGHAT and CDR2 is FQNNGV. The V and J ends lost 5 bases and 10 bases, in that order; junction bases with no gene match: 6. The CDR3 DNA follows: TGTGCCAGCAGCCTCGACAGGGGTCCAAAACTGTTTTTT. As protein: CASSLDRGPKLFF.

The chain carries TRBV5-1 and TRBJ2-1, with D perhaps matching TRBD1 (5 bases). Germline CDR1 SGHRS, CDR2 YFSETQ. The V and J ends lost 4 bases and 8 bases respectively, with 22 bases between them. This CDR3 has 16 amino acids. The CDR3 DNA sequence: TGCGCCAGCAGCCTGGATGGGGCACCGCACTCCCATGAGCAGTTCTTC. Its protein is CASSLDGAPHSHEQFF.

This clonotype was observed many times. The gene calls are TRBV29-1 and TRBJ2-6; D is unclear. CDR3 length: 16 residues. Germline values: CDR1 SQVTM, CDR2 ANQGSEA. The V end was cut by 3 bases, the J end by 0 bases, with 12 bases between. CDR3 sequence (DNA): TGCAGCGTTGAGATATCCAGCTCCTCTGGGGCCAACGTCCTGACTTTC. Amino acid sequence: CSVEISSSSGANVLTF. Variable domain in full (rest from reference TRBV29-1 and TRBJ2-6): SAVISQKPSRDICQRGTSLTIQCQVDSQVTMMFWYRQQPGQSLTLIATANQGSEATYESGFVIDKFPISRPNLTFSTLTVSNMSPEDSSIYLCSVEISSSSGANVLTFGAGSRLTVL.

This clonotype was seen many times. The rearrangement uses TRBV20-1 and TRBJ2-1, with D possibly matching TRBD1 (6 bases). CDR3 length: 11 residues. Germline V gene lookup returns CDR1 DFQATT and CDR2 SNEGSKA (reference sequence). In nucleotides, the CDR3 is TGCAGCCAGGACAGTTCCGATGAGCAGTTCTTC. This translates into CSQDSSDEQFF.

This clonotype was seen at least ten times. The chain links TRBV6-1 to TRBJ2-7; 7 bases line up with TRBD2. Looked up from germline, CDR1 is MNHNS and CDR2 is SASEGT. The CDR3 is 15 residues long. V lost 6 bases to trimming and J lost 3 bases; unmatched junction nucleotides: 11. For the CDR3, the DNA is TGTGCCAGCAGCGAATTAAACGGACTAGACTACGAGCAGTACTTC. This codes for CASSELNGLDYEQYF.

This clonotype was observed many times. The chain has TRBV19 and TRBJ1-4; 7 positions agree with TRBD1. The V and J ends lost 6 bases and 8 bases, in that order; junction bases with no gene match: 0. The V gene's germline CDR1 is LNHDA and CDR2 SQIVND (reference sequence). The length of the CDR3 is 11 residues. The chain's CDR3 is CASRQGEKLFF. In nucleotides, the CDR3 is TGTGCCAGTAGACAGGGGGAAAAACTGTTTTTT.

This clonotype was seen repeatedly, ten times or more. The chain has TRBV12-5 and TRBJ1-1; a weak D match, TRBD1 (5 bases). Between the trimmed V and J ends, which lost 1 base and 10 bases, there was a span of 10 bases. CDR3 length equals 12 residues. CDR1 is LGHNT and CDR2 is FRNRAP in the germline V gene. The DNA for the CDR3 is TGTGCTAGTGGTTTGGGGCAGGGACGAGCTTTCTTT. Its translation is CASGLGQGRAFF. Drawing the rest from reference TRBV12-5 and TRBJ1-1, the complete variable domain is DARVTQTPRHKVTEMGQEVTMRCQPILGHNTVFWYRQTMMQGLELLAYFRNRAPLDDSGMPKDRFSAEMPDATLATLKIQPSEPRDSAVYFCASGLGQGRAFFGQGTRLTVV.

This clonotype has ten or more counts. The chain recombines TRBV12-3 or TRBV12-4 with TRBJ1-1; no reliable D call. The CDR3 is 13 residues long. Trimming left V 6 bases short and J 1 base short, with 9 bases between. The CDR3 is CASRQHGNTEAFF. The CDR3 nucleotides are TGTGCCAGCAGACAACACGGGAACACTGAAGCTTTCTTT.

This clonotype was seen many times. The V and J genes are TRBV7-9 and TRBJ2-5; D is possibly TRBD1 or TRBD2 (5 bases each). CDR3 size: 15 residues. The V gene's germline CDR1 is SEHNR and CDR2 FQNEAQ (reference sequence). V lost 0 bases to trimming and J lost 5 bases, with 13 bases between them. In nucleotides, the CDR3 is TGTGCCAGCAGCTTAGCCGGGGCGCTGCTGGAGACCCAGTACTTC. Encoded protein: CASSLAGALLETQYF.

This clonotype was found many times. CDR3 amino acids: CASSPELRGNYGYTF. Written as DNA, the CDR3 is TGTGCCAGCAGCCCTGAACTCAGGGGAAACTATGGCTACACCTTC. This chain joins TRBV7-6 and TRBJ1-2; D might be TRBD1 (6 bases). The CDR3 runs to 15 residues. Trimming left V 5 bases short and J 2 bases short, with 15 bases between. Germline loops: CDR1 SGHVS, CDR2 FNYEAQ.

By sample fraction, this clonotype is medium-sized (0.01 to 0.1%). The chain carries TRBV6-4 and TRBJ2-3; TRBD2 might be the D (6 bases). The germline V gene has CDR1 MRHNA and CDR2 SNTAGT. The V end lost 2 bases, the J end lost 1 base, and 16 bases lay between the germline ends. The CDR3 length is 17 residues. The CDR3, as DNA: TGTGCCAGCAGTGACACCCCGGAGGGAGGTGGCACAGATACGCAGTATTTT. Its translation is CASSDTPEGGGTDTQYF.

In this sample, this clonotype turned up many times. The chain is built from TRBV30 and TRBJ2-6; maybe TRBD1 (7 bases). The CDR3 is made up of 16 amino acids. Trimming removed 4 bases at V and 1 base at J, with 14 bases between. CDR1 GTSNPN and CDR2 SVGIG come from the germline V gene (reference sequence). CDR3 sequence: CAWTQQGRSGANVLTF. The CDR3 nucleotides are TGTGCCTGGACCCAACAGGGGAGGTCTGGGGCCAACGTCCTGACTTTC. Combining the CDR3 with reference TRBV30 and TRBJ2-6 gives the whole variable domain SQTIHQWPATLVQPVGSPLSLECTVEGTSNPNLYWYRQAAGRGLQLLFYSVGIGQISSEVPQNLSASRPQDRQFILSSKKLLLSDSGFYLCAWTQQGRSGANVLTFGAGSRLTVL.

This clonotype was counted ten times or more. The chain combines TRBV25-1 with TRBJ2-1; TRBD2 agrees at 9 bases. This CDR3 is built from 16 residues. V trimming: 3 bases; J trimming: 6 bases; junction bases outside the gene matches: 9. Germline V CDR1 and CDR2: MGHDK, SYGVNS. The CDR3 reads CASSDHLAGIINEQFF. The CDR3 DNA is TGTGCCAGCAGTGATCATCTAGCGGGAATTATCAATGAGCAGTTCTTC.

This clonotype was recorded many times. V gene TRBV12-3 or TRBV12-4 combines with J gene TRBJ2-5; 7 bases line up with TRBD1. The CDR3 runs 13 residues. The J segment lost 5 bases and the V segment lost 2 bases, leaving 2 bases of the junction unmatched. CDR3 region: CASSLRGRETQYF. The CDR3, as DNA: TGTGCCAGCAGTTTAAGGGGGCGTGAGACCCAGTACTTC.

Ten or more counts support this clonotype. The chain uses TRBV10-3 and TRBJ1-3, with D unclear. CDR3 length equals 16 residues. Germline assignment: CDR1 ENHRY and CDR2 SYGVKD. V lost 4 bases to trimming and J lost 0 bases, with 13 bases between them. The chain's CDR3 is CAISVDSSTSGNTIYF. The CDR3 DNA reads as TGTGCCATCAGTGTCGACTCCTCCACCTCTGGAAACACCATATATTTT.

About this clonotype: The junction and the germline gene differ at one end; a read error may be behind it. This chain joins TRBV5-6 and TRBJ1-4, with 9 positions matching TRBD1. CDR3 length equals 13 residues. From germline, CDR1 is SGHDT and CDR2 YYEEEE. The CDR3 loop reads CASNLTGGEKLFF. For the CDR3, the DNA is TGTGCCAGCAACTTGACAGGGGGGGAAAAACTGTTTTTT.

At least ten counts were recorded for this clonotype. The J gene is TRBJ1-1, the V gene TRBV20-1, with D hard to call. There are 12 residues in the CDR3. CDR1 and CDR2 from the germline V gene are DFQATT and SNEGSKA (reference sequence). The ends were cut back, 1 base at V and 4 bases at J, with 7 bases in the middle. The CDR3 DNA follows: TGCAGTGCTAGAGGTGGCAGCACTGAAGCTTTCTTT. It encodes CSARGGSTEAFF.

This chain joins TRBV6-1 and TRBJ1-2; D is possibly TRBD1 (5 bases). CDR3 length: 16 residues. Germline CDR1 and CDR2: MNHNS and SASEGT. V lost 6 bases and J lost 3, with 20 bases in between. CDR3 in DNA: TGTGCCAGCAGGACGAGCGGGGGTGTCGGTTACTATGGCTACACCTTC. Amino acids: CASRTSGGVGYYGYTF.

This clonotype is medium-sized within its sample. The chain links TRBV5-1 to TRBJ2-6; 8 bases are a match to TRBD1. Germline V gene data show CDR1 as SGHRS and CDR2 as YFSETQ. The CDR3 length is 16 residues. V trimming: 2 bases; J trimming: 2 bases; junction bases outside the gene matches: 3. The chain's CDR3 is CASSLTGGTGANVLTF. Here the CDR3 DNA reads TGCGCCAGCAGCTTAACAGGGGGTACTGGGGCCAACGTCCTGACTTTC.

A remark on this clonotype: This probably arose from a read error, given a far larger clone one base away. This chain links TRBV6-4 with TRBJ1-2; tentative D call: TRBD1 (5 bases). Germline V CDR1 and CDR2: MRHNA, SNTAGT. V lost 9 bases and J 8 bases, leaving 19 bases between the germline ends. The CDR3 consists of 13 residues. CDR3 sequence: CARRISGTAGYTF. As DNA, the CDR3 is TGTGCCAGAAGGATTTCCGGGACCGCCGGCTACACCTTC.

Many counts were recorded for this clonotype. The V and J genes are TRBV6-2 or TRBV6-3 and TRBJ1-1; possible D gene TRBD1, 5 bases. The CDR3 is 13 residues long. CDR1 and CDR2 from the germline V gene are MNHEY and SVGEGT. Trimming removed 3 bases at V and 11 bases at J, with 16 bases between. The CDR3: CASSYMGESDAFF. In DNA, the CDR3 is TGTGCCAGCAGTTATATGGGGGAGTCCGACGCTTTCTTT.

This clonotype was recorded many times. This rearrangement joins TRBV29-1 to TRBJ2-7, with D possibly called TRBD1 or TRBD2 (6 bases each). Germline V lookup: CDR1 SQVTM, CDR2 ANQGSEA. V gave up 7 bases and J gave up 2 bases, with 9 bases separating them. The CDR3 consists of 11 residues. The CDR3 sequence: CSARGPYEQYF. CDR3 DNA sequence: TGCAGCGCCCGGGGGCCCTACGAGCAGTACTTC.

This clonotype was counted many times. This sequence joins TRBV20-1 and TRBJ2-6; D not certain. Trimming cost V 5 bases and J 3 bases, with 8 bases left between them. Germline CDR1 reads DFQATT; CDR2 reads SNEGSKA (reference sequence). The CDR3 is 13 amino acids. CDR3 sequence (DNA): TGCAGTGCTTCCCGTGATGGGGCCAACGTCCTGACTTTC. Translated: CSASRDGANVLTF.

The CDR3 region is CASSEGGRGEEAQYF. The CDR3 DNA sequence: TGTGCCAGCAGTGAAGGTGGTCGGGGTGAGGAGGCCCAGTACTTC. The J gene is TRBJ2-5, the V gene TRBV2; the D gene is possibly TRBD2 (5 bases). Trimming cost V 1 base and J 9 bases, with 18 bases left between them. This CDR3 has 15 amino acids. In germline, CDR1 is SNHLY, CDR2 FYNNEI.

This clonotype occurred many times. CDR3 amino acids: CASSSTDNEQFF. CDR3 nucleotide sequence: TGCGCCAGCAGCTCGACTGACAATGAGCAGTTCTTC. The chain carries TRBV5-1 and TRBJ2-1; D remains ambiguous. The ends were cut back, 3 bases at V and 5 bases at J, with 6 bases in the middle. The CDR3 sequence is 12 residues long. Germline V lookup: CDR1 SGHRS, CDR2 YFSETQ.